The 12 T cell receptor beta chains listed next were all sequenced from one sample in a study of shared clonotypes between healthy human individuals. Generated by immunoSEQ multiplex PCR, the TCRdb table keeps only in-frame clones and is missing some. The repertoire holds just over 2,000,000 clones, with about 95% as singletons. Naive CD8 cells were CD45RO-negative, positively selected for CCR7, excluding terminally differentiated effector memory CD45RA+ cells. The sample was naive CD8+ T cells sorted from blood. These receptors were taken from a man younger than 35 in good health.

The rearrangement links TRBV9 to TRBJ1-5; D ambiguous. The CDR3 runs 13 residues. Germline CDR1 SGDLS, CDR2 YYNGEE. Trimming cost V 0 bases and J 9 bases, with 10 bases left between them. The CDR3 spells CASSVVEFGPQHF. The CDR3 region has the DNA TGTGCCAGCAGCGTAGTTGAGTTTGGGCCCCAGCATTTT.

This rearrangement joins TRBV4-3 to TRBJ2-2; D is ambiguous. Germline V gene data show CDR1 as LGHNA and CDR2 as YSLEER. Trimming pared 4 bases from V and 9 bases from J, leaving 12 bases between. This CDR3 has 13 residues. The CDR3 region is CASSRTEKRELFF. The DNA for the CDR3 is TGCGCCAGCAGCCGAACGGAAAAGCGGGAGCTGTTTTTT.

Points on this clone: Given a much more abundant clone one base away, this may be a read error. The DNA for the CDR3 is TGCAGCGTTGAAGATTACACAGATACGCAGTATTTT. Its translation is CSVEDYTDTQYF. The chain is built from TRBV29-1 and TRBJ2-3; D remains ambiguous. This CDR3 has 12 amino acids. The V end was cut by 0 bases, the J end by 2 bases, with 3 bases between. Germline V gene lookup returns CDR1 SQVTM and CDR2 ANQGSEA.

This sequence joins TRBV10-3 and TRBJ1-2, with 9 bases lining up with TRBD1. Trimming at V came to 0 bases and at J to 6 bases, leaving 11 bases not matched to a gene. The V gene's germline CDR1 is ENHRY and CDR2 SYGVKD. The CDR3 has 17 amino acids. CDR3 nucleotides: TGTGCCATCAGTGAGTCACCCGTCTTGGACAGGGGAAATGGCTACACCTTC. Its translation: CAISESPVLDRGNGYTF.

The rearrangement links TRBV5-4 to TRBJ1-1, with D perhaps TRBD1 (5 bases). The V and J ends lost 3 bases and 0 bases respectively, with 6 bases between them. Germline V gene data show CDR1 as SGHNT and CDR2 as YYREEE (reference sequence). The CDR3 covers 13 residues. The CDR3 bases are TGTGCCAGCAGCTCGGGGGTGAACACTGAAGCTTTCTTT. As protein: CASSSGVNTEAFF.

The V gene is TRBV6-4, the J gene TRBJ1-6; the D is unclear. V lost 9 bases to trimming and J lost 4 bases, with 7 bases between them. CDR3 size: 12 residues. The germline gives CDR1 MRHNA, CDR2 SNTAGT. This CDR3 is CARSTYNSPLHF. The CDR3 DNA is TGTGCCAGAAGTACTTATAATTCACCCCTCCACTTT.

The CDR3 here is CASSPLYWYQETQYF. The DNA for the CDR3 is TGTGCCAGCAGCCCCCTTTATTGGTACCAAGAGACCCAGTACTTC. The J gene is TRBJ2-5, the V gene TRBV14; D unresolved. The CDR3 contains 15 residues. Germline CDR1 reads SGHDN; CDR2 reads FVKESK. V shed 4 bases and J shed 0 bases, with 12 bases lying between them.

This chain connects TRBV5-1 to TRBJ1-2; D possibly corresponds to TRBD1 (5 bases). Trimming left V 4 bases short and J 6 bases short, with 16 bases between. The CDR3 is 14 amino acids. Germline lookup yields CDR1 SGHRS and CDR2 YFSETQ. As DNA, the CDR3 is TGCGCCAGCAGCGCGAGGTGGGGCGCCGATGGCTACACCTTC. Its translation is CASSARWGADGYTF.

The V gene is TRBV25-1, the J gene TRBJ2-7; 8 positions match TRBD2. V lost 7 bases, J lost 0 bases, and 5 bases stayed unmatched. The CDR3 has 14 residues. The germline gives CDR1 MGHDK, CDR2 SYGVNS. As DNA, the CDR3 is TGTGCCAGCACCCTAAGCGGGAGCTCCTACGAGCAGTACTTC. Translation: CASTLSGSSYEQYF.

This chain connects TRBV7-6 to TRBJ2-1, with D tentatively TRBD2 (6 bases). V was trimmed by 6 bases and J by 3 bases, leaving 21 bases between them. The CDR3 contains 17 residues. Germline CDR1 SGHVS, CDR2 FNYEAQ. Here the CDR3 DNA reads TGTGCCAGCAGTTATTCCGTGGTGGGAGGATTCTACAATGAGCAGTTCTTC. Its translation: CASSYSVVGGFYNEQFF.

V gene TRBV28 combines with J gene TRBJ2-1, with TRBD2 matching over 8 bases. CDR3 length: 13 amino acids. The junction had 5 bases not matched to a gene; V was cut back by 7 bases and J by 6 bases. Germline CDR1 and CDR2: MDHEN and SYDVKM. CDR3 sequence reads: CASTHGGANEQFF. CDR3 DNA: TGTGCCAGCACCCACGGGGGGGCCAATGAGCAGTTCTTC. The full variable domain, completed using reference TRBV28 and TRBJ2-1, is DVKVTQSSRYLVKRTGEKVFLECVQDMDHENMFWYRQDPGLGLRLIYFSYDVKMKEKGDIPEGYSVSREKKERFSLILESASTNQTSMYLCASTHGGANEQFFGPGTRLTVL.

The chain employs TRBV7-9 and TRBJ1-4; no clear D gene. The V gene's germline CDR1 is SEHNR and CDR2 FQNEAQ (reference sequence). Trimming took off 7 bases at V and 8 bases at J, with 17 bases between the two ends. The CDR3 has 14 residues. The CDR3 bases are TGTGCCAGCATGCCGTCCCAGCCCTCCGAAAAACTGTTTTTT. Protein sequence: CASMPSQPSEKLFF.